These T cell receptor beta chains were read from a single sample in a study of T cell changes during pregnancy in multiple sclerosis. Sequenced by immunoSEQ multiplex PCR; TCRdb stores in-frame clones only, minus some. The table shows about 68,000 clones, with roughly nine tenths occurring only once. The sample here was peripheral blood, taken in the second trimester of pregnancy. The receptors come from a female donor with multiple sclerosis, enrolled in a pregnancy study. Both conserved end residues are part of each CDR3. A D gene is named only where the DNA matches it firmly. Clone size is not always given. Where it is, it says once, few, many or a class for expanded clones.

clone_size j_call d_call cdr3_length v_call cdr3_nt cdr3_aa
. TRBJ1-4 . 15 TRBV19 TGTGCCAGTAGTCAGGGCCTTGCAACTAATGAAAAACTGTTTTTT CASSQGLATNEKLFF
. TRBJ2-1 . 15 TRBV4-3 TGCGCCAGCAGCCAAGAGGGGGCAGGGGCAGGTGAGCAGTTCTTC CASSQEGAGAGEQFF
. TRBJ2-5 . 15 TRBV7-2 TGTGCCAGCAGCCCTTCTCCCCGGGGACAAGAGACCCAGTACTTC CASSPSPRGQETQYF
. TRBJ1-1 . 13 TRBV18 TGTGCCAGCTCACCAGTTGGCACCAAGGGGGCTTTCTTT CASSPVGTKGAFF
. TRBJ2-3 . 13 TRBV30 TGTGCCTGGAGTCGTTGGGCGACAGATACGCAGTATTTT CAWSRWATDTQYF
. TRBJ2-3 . 13 TRBV5-4 TGTGCCAGCAGCTTGGTGAGGACAGATACGCAGTATTTT CASSLVRTDTQYF
. TRBJ2-3 TRBD2 16 TRBV7-2 TGTGCCAGCAGCGGCTCCTCGGGGGGGCAGTCAGATACGCAGTATTTT CASSGSSGGQSDTQYF
. TRBJ1-6 TRBD1 17 TRBV13 TGTGCCAGCAGCTTATTTATCGGGGGAACAGGGGTTTCACCCCTCCACTTT CASSLFIGGTGVSPLHF
. TRBJ1-2 TRBD1 15 TRBV6-5 TGTGCCAGCAGTAAAGGGGGCGTACTATGGTATGGCTACACCTTC CASSKGGVLWYGYTF
. TRBJ2-7 . 15 TRBV13 TGTGCCAGCAGCTTATCCTCCAGGGGGGTCTACGAGCAGTACTTC CASSLSSRGVYEQYF
once TRBJ2-2 . 14 TRBV7-3 TGTGCCAGCAGTTGGACTAAGAACACCGGGGAGCTGTTTTTT CASSWTKNTGELFF
once TRBJ2-5 . 14 TRBV7-9 TGTGCCAGCAGCTTAGGACTACCCGGAGAGACCCAGTACTTC CASSLGLPGETQYF
. TRBJ1-1 . 15 TRBV7-9 TGTGCCAGCAGCTTATTGGGGCCCCGGAACACTGAAGCTTTCTTT CASSLLGPRNTEAFF
. TRBJ2-2 . 13 TRBV6-5 TGTGCCAGCAGTGTGGGGGGGCCCGGGGAGCTGTTTTTT CASSVGGPGELFF
. TRBJ1-1 TRBD1 14 TRBV5-4 TGTGCCAGCAGCCGGGACAGGGTTAACACTGAAGCTTTCTTT CASSRDRVNTEAFF
. TRBJ1-2 . 14 TRBV7-3 TGTGCCAGCAGCTCGGCGGGACGGACCTATGGCTACACCTTC CASSSAGRTYGYTF
. TRBJ2-1 . 16 TRBV7-6 TGTGCCAGCAGCTTAGTTATCGGCAGGGTGGGCAATGAGCAGTTCTTC CASSLVIGRVGNEQFF
. TRBJ2-1 . 12 TRBV4-2 TGTGCCAGCAGCCCTGGGTCGGGTGAGCAGTTCTTC CASSPGSGEQFF
. TRBJ2-7 . 12 TRBV12-5 TGTGCTAGTGGATTACAGGGTAACGAGCAGTACTTC CASGLQGNEQYF
. TRBJ1-5 . 15 TRBV7-8 TGTGCCAGCGCTCCACAGGGATCGAATAATCAGCCCCAGCATTTT CASAPQGSNNQPQHF
. TRBJ2-7 TRBD1 16 TRBV4-2 TGTGCCAGCAGCCAAGGAACCGGACAGGGCTCCTACGAGCAGTACTTC CASSQGTGQGSYEQYF
. TRBJ1-4 TRBD1 14 TRBV19 TGTGCCAGTAGTCTCGGGACAGCTCGAGAAAAACTGTTTTTT CASSLGTAREKLFF
. TRBJ2-7 TRBD1 13 TRBV27 TGTGCCAGCAGTCCGGGGACAGGAGGCGAGCAGTACTTC CASSPGTGGEQYF
. TRBJ2-3 . 15 TRBV7-9 TGTGCCAGCAGCCTAGGAGGCAGCTACACAGATACGCAGTATTTT CASSLGGSYTDTQYF
. TRBJ1-5 TRBD1 16 TRBV15 TGTGCCACCAGTCTACAGGGGGGCTACGGCAATCAGCCCCAGCATTTT CATSLQGGYGNQPQHF
. TRBJ2-7 . 14 TRBV6-5 TGTGCCAGCAGTTACACAGGGATCTCCTACGAGCAGTACTTC CASSYTGISYEQYF
. TRBJ1-4 . 16 TRBV27 TGTGCCAGCAGTTTATTTTATGGCAGTACACATGAAAAACTGTTTTTT CASSLFYGSTHEKLFF
. TRBJ2-7 . 17 TRBV25-1 TGTGCCAGCAGCCTTTCACTAACACCAGCCAGGGGTCACGAGCAGTACTTC CASSLSLTPARGHEQYF
. TRBJ1-1 TRBD1 13 TRBV7-2 TGTGCCAGCAGCTCACCGGGACAGATGAAAGCTTTCTTT CASSSPGQMKAFF
. TRBJ1-2 . 11 TRBV19 TGTGCCAGTAGTACGACAGGCGGCTACACCTTC CASSTTGGYTF
. TRBJ1-6 TRBD1 17 TRBV7-2 TGTGCCAGCAGCATCGGGACAGGGGGACGGGTAGGGCCCCTACTCCACTTT CASSIGTGGRVGPLLHF
. TRBJ2-5 . 14 TRBV5-8 TGTGCCAGCAGCTTGTACGCCAGGCAAGAGACCCAGTACTTC CASSLYARQETQYF
. TRBJ2-2 . 13 TRBV18 TGTGCCAGCTCACAAAGCAGGGATGGGGAGCTGTTTTTT CASSQSRDGELFF
. TRBJ1-5 . 13 TRBV7-9 TGTGCCAGCAGCTTCAGGGGCGGGCAGCCCCAGCATTTT CASSFRGGQPQHF
. TRBJ2-3 TRBD2 18 TRBV11-2 TGTGCCAGCAGCTCCGTCGGGCGGGGGGACCGGAGCACAGATACGCAGTATTTT CASSSVGRGDRSTDTQYF
. TRBJ1-1 . 13 TRBV6-5 TGTGCCAGCAGTTTCGAACTTGACACTGAAGCTTTCTTT CASSFELDTEAFF
. TRBJ2-1 TRBD1 15 TRBV4-3 TGCGCCAGCAGCCCCTCAGGGGGCGCATACAATGAGCAGTTCTTC CASSPSGGAYNEQFF
. TRBJ1-4 TRBD1 14 TRBV19 TGTGCCAGTAGTACCCGGACAGGGGGTGAAAAACTGTTTTTT CASSTRTGGEKLFF
. TRBJ2-5 . 15 TRBV7-8 TGTGCCAGCAGTCGGACGAGGGGGTTACGGGAGACCCAGTACTTC CASSRTRGLRETQYF
. TRBJ2-7 . 15 TRBV4-1 TGCGCCAGCAGCCAAGAGTGGTTAGGGGTTTACGAGCAGTACTTC CASSQEWLGVYEQYF
few TRBJ1-1 . 13 TRBV11-2 TGTGCCAGCGGACGGGGGGAATGGACTGAAGCTTTCTTT CASGRGEWTEAFF
. TRBJ2-1 . 13 TRBV6-4 TGTGCCAGCAGTGACGCCGAGCACAATGAGCAGTTCTTC CASSDAEHNEQFF
. TRBJ1-4 TRBD1 15 TRBV30 TGTGCCTGGGCAGGGGGCGTTCCCCGTAATGAAAAACTGTTTTTT CAWAGGVPRNEKLFF
. TRBJ1-1 . 14 TRBV7-6 TGTGCCAGCCGTGTCTTGGCTGTGAACACTGAAGCTTTCTTT CASRVLAVNTEAFF
. TRBJ2-4 . 14 TRBV6-6 TGTGCCAGCAGTTACGGGGCCACAGGAAACATTCAGTACTTC CASSYGATGNIQYF